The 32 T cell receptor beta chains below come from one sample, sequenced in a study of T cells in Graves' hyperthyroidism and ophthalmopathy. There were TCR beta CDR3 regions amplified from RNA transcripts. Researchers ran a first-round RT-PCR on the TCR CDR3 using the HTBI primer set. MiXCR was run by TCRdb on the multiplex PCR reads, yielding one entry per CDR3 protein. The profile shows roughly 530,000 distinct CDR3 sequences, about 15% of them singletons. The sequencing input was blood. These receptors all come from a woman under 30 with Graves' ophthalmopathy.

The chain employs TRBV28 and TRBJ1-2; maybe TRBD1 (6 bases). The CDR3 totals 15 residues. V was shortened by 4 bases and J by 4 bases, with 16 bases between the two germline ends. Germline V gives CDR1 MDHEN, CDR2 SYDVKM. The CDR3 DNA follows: TGTGCCAGCAGTTCTGGGGGGCAAGTCCTCTATGGCTACACCTTC. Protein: CASSSGGQVLYGYTF.

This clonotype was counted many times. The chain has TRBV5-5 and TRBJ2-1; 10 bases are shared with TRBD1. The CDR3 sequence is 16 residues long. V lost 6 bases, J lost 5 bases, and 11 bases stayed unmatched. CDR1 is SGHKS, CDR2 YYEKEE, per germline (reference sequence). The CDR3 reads CASTPSLGTGDNEQFF. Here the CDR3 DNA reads TGTGCCAGCACCCCGTCCCTTGGGACAGGGGACAATGAGCAGTTCTTC.

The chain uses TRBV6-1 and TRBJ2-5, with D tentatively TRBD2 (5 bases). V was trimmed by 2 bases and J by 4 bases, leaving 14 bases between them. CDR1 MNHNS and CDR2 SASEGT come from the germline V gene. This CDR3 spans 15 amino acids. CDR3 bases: TGTGCCAGCAGTGAATTCAGGACTGCTCGAGAGACCCAGTACTTC. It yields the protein CASSEFRTARETQYF.

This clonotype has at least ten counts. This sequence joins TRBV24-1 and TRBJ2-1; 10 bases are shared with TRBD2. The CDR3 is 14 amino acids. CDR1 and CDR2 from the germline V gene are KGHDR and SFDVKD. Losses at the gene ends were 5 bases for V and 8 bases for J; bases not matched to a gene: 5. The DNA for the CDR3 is TGTGCCACCAGTGGCTCTAGCGGGGGAGATGAGCAGTTCTTC. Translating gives CATSGSSGGDEQFF.

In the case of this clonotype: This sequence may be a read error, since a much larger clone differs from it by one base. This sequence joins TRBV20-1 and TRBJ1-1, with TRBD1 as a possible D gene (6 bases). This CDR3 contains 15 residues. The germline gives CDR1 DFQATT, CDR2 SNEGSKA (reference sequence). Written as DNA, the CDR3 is TGCAGTGCTAGATCTTTTCAGGGGTTGAACCCTGAAGCTTTCTTT. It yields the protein CSARSFQGLNPEAFF.

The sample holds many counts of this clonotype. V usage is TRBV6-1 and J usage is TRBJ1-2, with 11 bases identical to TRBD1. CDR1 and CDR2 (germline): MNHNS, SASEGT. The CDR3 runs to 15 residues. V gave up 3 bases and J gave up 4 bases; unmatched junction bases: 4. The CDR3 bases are TGTGCCAGCAGTGACCCCGGGACAGGGGGCTATGGCTACACCTTC. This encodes CASSDPGTGGYGYTF.

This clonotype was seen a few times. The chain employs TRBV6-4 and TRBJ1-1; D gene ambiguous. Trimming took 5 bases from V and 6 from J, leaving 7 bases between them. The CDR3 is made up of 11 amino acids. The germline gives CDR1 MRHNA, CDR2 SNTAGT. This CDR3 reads CASSYLSEAFF. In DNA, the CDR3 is TGTGCCAGCAGTTACCTCTCTGAAGCTTTCTTT.

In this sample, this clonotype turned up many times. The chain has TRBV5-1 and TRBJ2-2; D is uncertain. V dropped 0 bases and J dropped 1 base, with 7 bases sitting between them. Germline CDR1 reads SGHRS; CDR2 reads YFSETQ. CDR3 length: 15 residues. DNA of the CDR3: TGCGCCAGCAGCTTGGGGCAGCAGAACACCGGGGAGCTGTTTTTT. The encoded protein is CASSLGQQNTGELFF.

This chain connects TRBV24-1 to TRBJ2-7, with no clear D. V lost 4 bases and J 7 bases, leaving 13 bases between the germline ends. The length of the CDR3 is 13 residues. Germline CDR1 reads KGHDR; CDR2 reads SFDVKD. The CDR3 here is CATSDRVTREQYF. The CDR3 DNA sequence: TGTGCCACCAGTGACCGGGTTACTCGGGAGCAGTACTTC.

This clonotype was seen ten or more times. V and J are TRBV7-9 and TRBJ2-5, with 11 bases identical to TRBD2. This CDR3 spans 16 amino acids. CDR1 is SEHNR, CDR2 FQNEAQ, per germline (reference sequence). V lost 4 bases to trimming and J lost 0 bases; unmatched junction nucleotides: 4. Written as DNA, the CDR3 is TGTGCCAGCAGCTCCGGACTAGCGGGTTACCAAGAGACCCAGTACTTC. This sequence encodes CASSSGLAGYQETQYF. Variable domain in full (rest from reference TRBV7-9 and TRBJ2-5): DTGVSQNPRHKITKRGQNVTFRCDPISEHNRLYWYRQTLGQGPEFLTYFQNEAQLEKSRLLSDRFSAERPKGSFSTLEIQRTEQGDSAMYLCASSSGLAGYQETQYFGPGTRLLVL.

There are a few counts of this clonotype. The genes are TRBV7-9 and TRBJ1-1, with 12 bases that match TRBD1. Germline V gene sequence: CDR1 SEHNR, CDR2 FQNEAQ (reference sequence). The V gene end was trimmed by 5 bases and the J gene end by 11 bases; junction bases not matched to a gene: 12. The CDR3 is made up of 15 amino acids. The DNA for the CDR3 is TGTGCCAGCAGCCTGGGGGACAGGGGGCGAGAAGAGGCTTTCTTT. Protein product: CASSLGDRGREEAFF. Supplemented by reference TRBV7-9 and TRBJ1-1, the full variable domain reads DTGVSQNPRHKITKRGQNVTFRCDPISEHNRLYWYRQTLGQGPEFLTYFQNEAQLEKSRLLSDRFSAERPKGSFSTLEIQRTEQGDSAMYLCASSLGDRGREEAFFGQGTRLTVV.

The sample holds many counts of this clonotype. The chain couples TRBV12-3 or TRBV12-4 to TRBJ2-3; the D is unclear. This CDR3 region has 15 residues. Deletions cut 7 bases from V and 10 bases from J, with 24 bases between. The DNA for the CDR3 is TGTGCCAGCAACGCTGACAATCGTAAAGGTTTGGCGCAGTATTTT. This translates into CASNADNRKGLAQYF.

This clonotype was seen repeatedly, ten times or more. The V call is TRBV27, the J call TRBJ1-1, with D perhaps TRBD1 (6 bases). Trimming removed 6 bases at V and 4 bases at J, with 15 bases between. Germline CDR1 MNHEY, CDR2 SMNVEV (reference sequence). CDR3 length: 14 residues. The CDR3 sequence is CASSLTGLGTEAFF. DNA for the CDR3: TGTGCCAGCAGCTTGACAGGTCTAGGCACTGAAGCTTTCTTT.

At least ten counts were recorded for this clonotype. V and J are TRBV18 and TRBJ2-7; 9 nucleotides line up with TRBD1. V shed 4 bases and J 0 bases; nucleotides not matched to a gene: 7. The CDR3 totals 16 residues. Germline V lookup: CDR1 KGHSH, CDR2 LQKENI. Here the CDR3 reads CASSLSGTGTSYEQYF. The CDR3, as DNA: TGTGCCAGCTCACTATCCGGGACAGGGACCTCCTACGAGCAGTACTTC.

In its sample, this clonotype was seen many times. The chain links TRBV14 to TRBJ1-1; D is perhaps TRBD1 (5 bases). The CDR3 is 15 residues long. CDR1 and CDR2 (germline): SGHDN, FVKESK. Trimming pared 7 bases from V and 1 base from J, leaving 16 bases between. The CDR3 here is CASTPEEGWNTEAFF. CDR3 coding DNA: TGTGCCAGCACCCCTGAGGAGGGGTGGAACACTGAAGCTTTCTTT.

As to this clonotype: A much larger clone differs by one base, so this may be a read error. The CDR3 DNA reads as TGTGCCTGGACGGACAGTTCTGAGACCCAGTACTTC. It specifies CAWTDSSETQYF. The rearrangement uses TRBV30 and TRBJ2-5, with D tentatively TRBD1 (6 bases). The CDR3 has 12 residues. Germline V CDR1 and CDR2: GTSNPN, SVGIG (reference sequence). The ends were cut back, 4 bases at V and 5 bases at J, with 11 bases in the middle.

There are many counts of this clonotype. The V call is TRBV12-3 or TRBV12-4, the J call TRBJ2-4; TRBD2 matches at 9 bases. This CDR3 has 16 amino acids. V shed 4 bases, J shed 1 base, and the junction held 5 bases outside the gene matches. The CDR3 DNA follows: TGTGCCAGCAGTTCCGGCGCGGGGGGGGCCAAAAACATTCAGTACTTC. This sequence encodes CASSSGAGGAKNIQYF.

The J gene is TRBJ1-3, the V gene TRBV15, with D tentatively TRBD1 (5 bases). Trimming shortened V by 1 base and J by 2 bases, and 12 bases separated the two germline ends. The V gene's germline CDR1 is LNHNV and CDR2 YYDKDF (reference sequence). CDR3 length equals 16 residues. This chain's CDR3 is CATSRAAQEAGNTIYF. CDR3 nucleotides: TGTGCCACCAGCAGAGCGGCACAGGAGGCTGGAAACACCATATATTTT.

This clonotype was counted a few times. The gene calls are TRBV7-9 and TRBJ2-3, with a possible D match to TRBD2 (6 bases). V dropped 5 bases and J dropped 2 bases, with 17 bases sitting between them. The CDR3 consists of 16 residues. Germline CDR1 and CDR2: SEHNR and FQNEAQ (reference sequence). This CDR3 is CASSAGRREYTDTQYF. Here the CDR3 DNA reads TGTGCCAGCAGCGCCGGACGGCGGGAATACACAGATACGCAGTATTTT.

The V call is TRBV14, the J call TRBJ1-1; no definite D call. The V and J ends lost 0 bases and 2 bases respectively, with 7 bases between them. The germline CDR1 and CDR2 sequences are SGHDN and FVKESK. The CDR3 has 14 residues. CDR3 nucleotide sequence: TGTGCCAGCAGCCAAGATGCGGAAAACACTGAAGCTTTCTTT. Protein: CASSQDAENTEAFF.

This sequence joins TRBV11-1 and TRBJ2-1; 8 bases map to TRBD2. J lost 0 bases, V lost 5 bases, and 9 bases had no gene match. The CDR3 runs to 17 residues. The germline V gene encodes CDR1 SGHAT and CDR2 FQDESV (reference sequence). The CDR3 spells CASSIIGAGGSYNEQFF. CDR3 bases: TGTGCCAGCAGCATTATCGGGGCGGGAGGCTCCTACAATGAGCAGTTCTTC.

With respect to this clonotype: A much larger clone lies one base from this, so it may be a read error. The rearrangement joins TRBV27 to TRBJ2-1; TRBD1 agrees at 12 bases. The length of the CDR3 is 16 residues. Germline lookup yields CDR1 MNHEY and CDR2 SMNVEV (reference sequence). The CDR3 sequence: CASSFIPGTGGDDQFF. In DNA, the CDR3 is TGTGCCAGCAGTTTCATACCCGGGACAGGGGGCGATGATCAGTTCTTC.

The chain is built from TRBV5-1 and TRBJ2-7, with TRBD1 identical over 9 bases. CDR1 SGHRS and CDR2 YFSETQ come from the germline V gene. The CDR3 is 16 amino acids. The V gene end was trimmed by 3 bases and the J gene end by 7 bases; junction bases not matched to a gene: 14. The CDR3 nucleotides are TGCGCCAGCAGCTCCCACCACAGGGGGCGCTTGGAAGAGCAGTACTTC. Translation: CASSSHHRGRLEEQYF. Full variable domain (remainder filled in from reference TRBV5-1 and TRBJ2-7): KAGVTQTPRYLIKTRGQQVTLSCSPISGHRSVSWYQQTPGQGLQFLFEYFSETQRNKGNFPGRFSGRQFSNSRSEMNVSTLELGDSALYLCASSSHHRGRLEEQYFGPGTRLTVT.

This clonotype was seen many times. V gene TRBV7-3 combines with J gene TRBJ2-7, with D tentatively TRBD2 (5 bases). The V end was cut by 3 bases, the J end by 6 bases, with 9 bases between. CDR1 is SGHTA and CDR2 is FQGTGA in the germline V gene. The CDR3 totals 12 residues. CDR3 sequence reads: CASSFSGSEQYF. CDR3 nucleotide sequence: TGTGCCAGCAGCTTTAGTGGGAGCGAGCAGTACTTC.

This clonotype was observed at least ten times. The DNA of the CDR3 is TGTGCCAGCAGTGAATACAGGATGTCGAAAGGCTACACCTTC. It yields the protein CASSEYRMSKGYTF. This rearrangement joins TRBV6-1 to TRBJ1-2, with TRBD1 as a possible D gene (5 bases). V lost 2 bases and J lost 8, with 15 bases in between. Germline CDR1 reads MNHNS; CDR2 reads SASEGT. The CDR3 runs 14 residues.

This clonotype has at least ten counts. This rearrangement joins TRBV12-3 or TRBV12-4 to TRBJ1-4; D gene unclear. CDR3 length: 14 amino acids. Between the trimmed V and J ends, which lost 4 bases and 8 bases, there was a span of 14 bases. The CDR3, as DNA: TGTGCCAGCAGTTCAGATCTTTTGACAGAAAAACTGTTTTTT. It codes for CASSSDLLTEKLFF.

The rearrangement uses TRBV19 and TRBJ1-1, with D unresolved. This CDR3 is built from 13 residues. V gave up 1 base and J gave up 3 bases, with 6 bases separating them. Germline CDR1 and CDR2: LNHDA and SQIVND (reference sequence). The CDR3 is CASSIVAYTEAFF. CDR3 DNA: TGTGCCAGTAGTATAGTAGCCTACACTGAAGCTTTCTTT.

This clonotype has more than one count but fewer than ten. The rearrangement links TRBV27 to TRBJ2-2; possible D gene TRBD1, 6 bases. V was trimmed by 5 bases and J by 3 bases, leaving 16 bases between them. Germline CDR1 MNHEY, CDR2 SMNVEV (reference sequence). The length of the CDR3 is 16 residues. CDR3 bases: TGTGCCAGCAGTAAAGGCAGGGGACGTGACACCGGGGAGCTGTTTTTT. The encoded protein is CASSKGRGRDTGELFF.

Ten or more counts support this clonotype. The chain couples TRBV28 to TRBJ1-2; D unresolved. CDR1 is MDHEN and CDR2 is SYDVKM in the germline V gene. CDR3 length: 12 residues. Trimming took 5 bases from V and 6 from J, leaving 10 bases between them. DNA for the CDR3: TGTGCCAGCAGTCTACCCCCCGATGGCTACACCTTC. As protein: CASSLPPDGYTF.

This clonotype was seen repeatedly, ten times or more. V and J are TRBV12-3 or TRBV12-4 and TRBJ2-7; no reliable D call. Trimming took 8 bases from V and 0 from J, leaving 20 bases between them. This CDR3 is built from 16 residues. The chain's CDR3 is CASSPRRLVSSYEQYF. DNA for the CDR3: TGTGCCAGCTCCCCGCGCCGACTCGTTAGCTCCTACGAGCAGTACTTC.

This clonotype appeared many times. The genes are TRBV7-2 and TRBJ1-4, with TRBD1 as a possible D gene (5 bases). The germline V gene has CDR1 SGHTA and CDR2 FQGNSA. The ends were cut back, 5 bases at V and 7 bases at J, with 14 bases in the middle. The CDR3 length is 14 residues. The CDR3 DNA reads TGTGCCAGCAGCCCACGGATGAGGGGTGAAAAACTGTTTTTT. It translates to CASSPRMRGEKLFF.

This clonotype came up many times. Here the CDR3 DNA reads TGTGCCAGCAGCTTAGATAGCGGGAGGAGCGATGGCTACACCTTC. As protein: CASSLDSGRSDGYTF. The V call is TRBV7-2, the J call TRBJ1-2; D unclear. Between the trimmed V and J ends, which lost 1 base and 6 bases, there was a span of 15 bases. The CDR3 consists of 15 residues. The germline gives CDR1 SGHTA, CDR2 FQGNSA.